This entry describes one T cell receptor beta chain. These data belong to a study of blood T cell repertoires in COVID-19. Study background: COVID-19 samples from acute and convalescent phases originated in the United States, Italy and Spain.

Germline loops: CDR1 LNHDA, CDR2 SQIVND (reference sequence). The CDR3 covers 14 residues. The ends were cut back, 4 bases at V and 5 bases at J, with 15 bases in the middle. Seattle-derived patients entered the study during active infection and were followed longitudinally. In the original workflow: Amplifying reference gene primers gave estimates of nucleated cell counts. Produced via immunoSEQ multiplex PCR; TCRdb's table is partial and in-frame only. From that table come the V and J calls and clone size; the DNA was used to work out D and trimming. Of more than 300,000 clones in the sample, more than 75% were seen once.

The chain is built from TRBV19 and TRBJ2-7, with D possibly TRBD2 on 6 matching bases. The sequencing sample was made of peripheral blood. The receptor was derived from a woman in her twenties or thirties with COVID-19, enrolled during active disease. The CDR3 sequence is CASSKPGATNEQYF. The CDR3 DNA sequence: TGTGCCAGTAGTAAGCCGGGAGCAACGAACGAGCAGTACTTC.